This TCR beta chain was observed in a study of cytomegalovirus exposure and HLA in healthy donors (dated by TCRdb to the late 2010s). With respect to the entire study: According to an earlier analysis of around 600 of the donors, some 180 million T cells yielded 117 million unique TCR beta sequences and 276 Gb of sequence data. In the later analysis, no new phenotypic data were used to find candidate immune exposures; instead, reliance was placed on TCR beta sequences and their occurrence across donors. Using immunosequencing, the study profiled T cell repertoires from 550 to 750 subjects and related those repertoires to cytomegalovirus serostatus. Four or five DR-DQ haplotypes were handled as single units for association and clustering because linkage in the cohort was strong. Genome-wide SNP genotypes for about 60% of the 666 donors were used in a later genetic analysis, which treated that subset as a discovery cohort. All discovery cohort repertoires had been generated using a single sequencing platform. In a later analysis, previously published TCR beta repertoires from 666 donors were re-analyzed and high-resolution HLA genotyping was added so that TCR occurrence patterns could be studied. The aim of the study was to test whether cataloging public T cell receptors could identify signatures of past pathogen exposure. HLA typing included class I and class II loci at four-digit resolution. High-throughput TCR immunosequencing, statistical association of individual TCRs with disease status, and machine learning were combined to predict cytomegalovirus infection status. To decide whether each TCR beta V gene segment behaved as functional or pseudogenic, an earlier analysis of some 600 of the donors relied on high-throughput TCR beta sequencing. In addition to the first cohort of 666 subjects, a separate validation cohort of 100 to 150 different subjects was used. Donor age, sex, ethnicity and CMV serostatus were compiled alongside the repertoire data. Typing coverage differed by locus: A, B, C, DRB1 and DQB1 were typed in about 629-630 donors, DQA1 in roughly 510, DPA1 in 600 to 610, and DPB1 in around 490. Among the roughly 410 genotyped donors, around 81% belonged to the genetic ancestry cluster associated with self-reported Caucasian donors. An early release that covered 640 HLA-typed donors contained approximately 300 gigabases of sequencing data and tens of millions of unique TCR sequences. Among roughly 400 genotyped donors of the cohort, an average of around 240,000 unique TCR beta nucleotide sequences was sequenced per donor, of which about 19% were non-productive. Broader findings and caveats from the paper: According to a later analysis, most CMV-associated TCR beta chains appeared to be HLA-restricted, and the HLA associations seemed to be driven largely by CMV exposure. In a later analysis, TCR association rates were found to vary across HLA loci, with the most associated TCRs seen for DRB1 alleles and the fewest for HLA-C alleles. A later genetic analysis associated a missense DCLRE1C variant with V-gene and J-gene trimming of TCR beta chains, and an independent cohort replicated the association. Because some donors lacked HLA typing at each locus, the association tests relied only on the typed subset. Compared with the approximately 700-donor mean, donors in an Asian-associated ancestry cluster had fewer N-insertions in productive TCRs, according to a later genetic analysis. Cytomegalovirus status was reported to be diagnosed by the classifier with high specificity and sensitivity in both the original and validation cohorts. When HLA alleles, especially DR and DQ, strongly co-occurred, attributing TCR associations to individual alleles was difficult. Because counts were too low, 15 or so rarely observed V segments, including chromosome 9 orphons, were excluded from the earlier analysis of 500 to 700 of the donors. A further reported finding was that TCR beta sequences accurately predicted the HLA-A and HLA-B alleles for most subjects in the first cohort. An earlier analysis of some 590 of the donors showed that most TCR beta V segments appeared in productive rearrangements either about 90% or about 30% of the time, which broadly matched IMGT annotations. Only TCR beta chains were sequenced in this cohort, and the absence of alpha or paired-chain data limited detectable features. Because the 87-base-pair reads could not distinguish some IMGT-functional V segments, including TRBV6-2 and TRBV6-3, those segments were excluded. Linkage disequilibrium might explain the correlated functional status among segregating V segments, but an unknown experimental factor could not be ruled out. Presence/absence analyses assumed roughly uniform sequencing depth across donors, an assumption that may not hold. In a later analysis, HLA-associated TCR beta chains were found to be more clonally expanded and to have lower generation probabilities than equally common non-associated chains. In vitro tests confirmed that three of the cytomegalovirus-associated TCR beta chains recognize cytomegalovirus antigens. The only immune exposure information available for the cohort was CMV serostatus. Specific HLA alleles were associated with 15,000 to 20,000 TCR beta sequences at a false discovery rate of 0.05 in a later analysis. A group of highly shared sequence variants was considered likely to be a technical artifact of the sequencing pipeline. A later analysis reported that several top co-occurrence clusters appeared linked to parvovirus B19, influenza, CMV and Epstein-Barr virus. A total of 150 to 200 TCR beta chains were listed by the study as associated with cytomegalovirus. According to the authors, the approach could potentially be generalized to other disease states and immunological phenotypes. Most TCR sequences were seen in very few donors, while some public TCRs were found in many individuals.

Including the terminal cysteine and phenylalanine, the CDR3 comprises 13 residues. Only the CDR3 part of the read is kept: 39 bases, read in frame from the first base. V is clipped by 1 base and J by 3 bases, and the sequence between their germline boundaries is 6 bases long. Looking up the germline V gene (reference sequence) yields CDR1 SEHNR and CDR2 FQNEAQ. In total, fewer than 750 healthy bone marrow donors made up the cohort. At the time of sampling, every cohort member was nominally healthy, though immune exposures that went unrecorded were likely present. The donor was CMV seropositive and was included in the group of 289 seropositive cohort members. A peripheral blood sample was collected from each donor, and TCR beta sequencing was performed on peripheral blood mononuclear cells. Genomic DNA was extracted from the blood cell samples with the Qiagen DNeasy Blood Extraction Kit. A remark on this clone: Its cognate antigen has yet to be identified. No much larger clonotype is one base removed from it; base qualities were not supplied.

The library was prepared using the immunoSEQ multiplex PCR assay. For the multiplex PCR, a mixture combining 60 forward primers for TCR Vbeta segments and 13 reverse primers for TCR Jbeta segments was used. A multiplex PCR assay on genomic DNA amplified the CDR3 region of rearranged TCR beta genes. The Illumina HiSeq System was used to sequence the amplified TCR beta libraries as 87-base-pair reads. Per the authors' processing: A later analysis counted about 80 million unique TCR beta chains across the 550 to 700 repertoires, and some 11 million of these chains were shared by at least two donors. Raw reads were error-corrected and collapsed into unique sequences by a nearest-neighbor algorithm in which closely related sequences were merged to remove PCR and sequencing errors. CDR3 sequences were aligned to IMGT reference sequences to assign V, D and J gene segments. For a sequence to be retained, at least a six-nucleotide match to both a V gene segment and a J gene segment was required. Rearrangements were classified as productive when the CDR3 lacked stop codons and remained in frame with V and J, and all other rearrangements were classified as non-productive. Following IMGT convention, CDR3 was defined as the stretch from the second conserved V-encoded cysteine to the conserved J-encoded phenylalanine. Sequences without an unambiguous match to a single V gene segment were excluded from the earlier analysis of about 630 of the donors. In an earlier analysis of several hundred of the donors, V segments were called functional above 56.7% productive rearrangements and were called segregating when the between-donor standard deviation exceeded 5%. A statistical classification framework was developed to diagnose cytomegalovirus status using the catalog of TCR beta chain sequences. In a later analysis, V and J genes were assigned by comparing TCR nucleotide sequences against IMGT/GENE-DB human TR gene sequences. The TCRdist pipeline was used in a later analysis to assign CDR3 sequences and most-parsimonious VDJ recombination scenarios. In a later analysis, every TCR beta chain was defined by the combination of its CDR3 amino acid sequence and its V-gene family, and reads without a unique V-gene family were dropped. A later analysis removed 592 highly shared, low-generation-probability nucleotide sequences to deal with suspected cross-contamination and a sequencing artifact. For each public chain, a later analysis derived a clonal expansion index from normalized ranks of inferred template counts within each repertoire. Generation probabilities in a later analysis came from a VDJ recombination model fitted to out-of-frame rearrangements, and those results were checked against IGoR. Hypergeometric tests were used in a later analysis to score TCR-TCR, TCR-HLA and TCR-CMV co-occurrence, with a repertoire-size bias correction applied to the TCR pairs. A later analysis estimated false discovery rates by permuting HLA or CMV assignments 20 times. In a later analysis, co-occurring TCRs were grouped using DBSCAN, with TCRdist sequence similarity added in when clustering inside HLA-allele-positive subsets. For co-occurrence clustering, repertoires with fewer than 30,000 or more than 120,000 public chains were excluded, along with roughly 5 repertoires with anomalous nucleotide sharing. This is the immuneACCESS table as TCRdb keeps it, with only in-frame sequences that have V and J called. A part of the clones is gone; compared with another copy, unresolved V genes explain less than half, and the rest is unexplained. From that table come the V and J calls and clone size; the DNA was used to work out D and trimming. Across this sample there are some 140,000 clones, with around four fifths seen only once. The ten most abundant clones make up 1% to 1.5% of the sample.

The V and J genes are TRBV7-9 and TRBJ1-1; the D gene identity is not certain. The sample taken for sequencing was PBMCs. The receptor's source is a male donor in good health and CMV-seropositive. The sequenced DNA is TGTGCCAGCAGCTTAGTGACATACACTGAAGCTTTCTTT. It is translated as CASSLVTYTEAFF. The variable domain in full, with residues beyond the CDR3 obtained from the reference TRBV7-9 and TRBJ1-1 genes, is DTGVSQNPRHKITKRGQNVTFRCDPISEHNRLYWYRQTLGQGPEFLTYFQNEAQLEKSRLLSDRFSAERPKGSFSTLEIQRTEQGDSAMYLCASSLVTYTEAFFGQGTRLTVV.